The 6 T cell receptor beta chains given below trace back to one sample, sequenced in a study of blood T cell repertoires in COVID-19. Repertoires were generated with immunoSEQ multiplex PCR, while TCRdb's copy carries only in-frame clones and drops some. The sample holds approximately 150,000 clones, over 70% seen once. The specimen sequenced was peripheral blood. These TCRs come from an older man who had recovered from COVID-19.

This chain joins TRBV10-3 and TRBJ1-5, with D tentatively TRBD1 (5 bases). V was pared by 2 bases and J by 5 bases, with 7 bases between. Germline V gene data show CDR1 as ENHRY and CDR2 as SYGVKD. The CDR3 contains 13 residues. In DNA, the CDR3 is TGTGCCATCAGTGAGGCCAGGGATCAGCCCCAGCATTTT. Encoded protein: CAISEARDQPQHF.

The CDR3 region has the DNA TGTGCCAGCAGCTTTTCGGGACAGGTAGCCAAAAACATTCAGTACTTC. It encodes CASSFSGQVAKNIQYF. The rearrangement uses TRBV5-4 and TRBJ2-4; TRBD1 matches 8 bases. J lost 0 bases, V lost 2 bases, and 4 bases had no gene match. CDR3 length equals 16 residues. Germline lookup yields CDR1 SGHNT and CDR2 YYREEE (reference sequence).

CDR3: CASSLERVNPAKNIQYF. CDR3 DNA: TGTGCCAGCAGCTTAGAACGAGTCAATCCAGCCAAAAACATTCAGTACTTC. V usage is TRBV7-8 and J usage is TRBJ2-4; no definite D call. V was shortened by 1 base and J by 0 bases, with 13 bases between the two germline ends. The germline V gene has CDR1 SGHVS and CDR2 FQNEAQ. The CDR3 sequence is 17 residues long. The entire variable domain, with the rest obtained from reference TRBV7-8 and TRBJ2-4, is as follows: GAGVSQSPRYKVAKRGQDVALRCDPISGHVSLFWYQQALGQGPEFLTYFQNEAQLDKSGLPSDRFFAERPEGSVSTLKIQRTQQEDSAVYLCASSLERVNPAKNIQYFGAGTRLSVL.

This clone was observed once. This chain joins TRBV19 and TRBJ2-1; TRBD2 is a possible D gene (6 bases). Germline-derived CDR1 and CDR2 are LNHDA and SQIVND (reference sequence). The CDR3 length is 16 residues. V lost 3 bases and J 7 bases, leaving 19 bases between the germline ends. As DNA, the CDR3 is TGTGCCAGTAGTATCCCACTAGCCCCGAGGGTGAATGAGCAGTTCTTC. Its protein is CASSIPLAPRVNEQFF.

This clone showed up just a few times. The V gene is TRBV19, the J gene TRBJ2-7; D unresolved. The CDR3 has 14 amino acids. V shed 0 bases and J shed 2 bases, with 8 bases lying between them. Germline V gene sequence: CDR1 LNHDA, CDR2 SQIVND (reference sequence). CDR3 in amino acids: CASSIDQTAYEQYF. The CDR3 nucleotides are TGTGCCAGTAGTATAGATCAAACAGCCTACGAGCAGTACTTC. Complete variable domain (other parts from reference TRBV19 and TRBJ2-7): DGGITQSPKYLFRKEGQNVTLSCEQNLNHDAMYWYRQDPGQGLRLIYYSQIVNDFQKGDIAEGYSVSREKKESFPLTVTSAQKNPTAFYLCASSIDQTAYEQYFGPGTRLTVT.

There are a few counts of this clone. The rearrangement uses TRBV11-3 and TRBJ2-7; TRBD1 might be the D (6 bases). The V and J ends lost 8 bases and 1 base respectively, with 15 bases between them. The CDR3 length is 14 residues. Germline assignment: CDR1 SGHNT and CDR2 YENEEA. The CDR3 sequence is CASLTETGSYEQYF. The CDR3 region has the DNA TGTGCCAGCCTCACAGAAACAGGGTCCTACGAGCAGTACTTC.